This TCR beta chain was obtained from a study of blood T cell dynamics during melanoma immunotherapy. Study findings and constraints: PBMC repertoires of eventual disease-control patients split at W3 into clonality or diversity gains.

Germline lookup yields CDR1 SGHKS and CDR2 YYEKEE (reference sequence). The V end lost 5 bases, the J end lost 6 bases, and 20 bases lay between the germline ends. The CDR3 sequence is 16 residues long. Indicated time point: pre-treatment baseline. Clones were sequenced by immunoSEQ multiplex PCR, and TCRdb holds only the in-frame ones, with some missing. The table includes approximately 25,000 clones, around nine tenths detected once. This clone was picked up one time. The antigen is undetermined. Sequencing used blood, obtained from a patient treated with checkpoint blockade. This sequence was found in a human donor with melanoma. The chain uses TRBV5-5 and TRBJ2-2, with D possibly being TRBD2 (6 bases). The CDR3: CASSLSWAGGAGELFF. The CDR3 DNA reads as TGTGCCAGCAGTTTATCTTGGGCAGGCGGGGCCGGGGAGCTGTTTTTT.